The source of this T cell receptor (beta chain) is a study of control samples from healthy donors and cancer patients. Some clones are missing from TCRdb's copy, which holds only in-frame ones; the method was immunoSEQ multiplex PCR. The profile shows 100,000 to 150,000 clones, 75% to 95% of them singletons. The CDR3 runs 15 residues. Trimming took 3 bases from V and 4 from J, leaving 15 bases between them. Germline CDR1 reads MNHEY; CDR2 reads SMNVEV (reference sequence). This receptor was obtained from a man between 18 and 35 years old in good health. The specimen was blood. This chain uses TRBV27 with TRBJ1-2; D ambiguous. CDR3 coding DNA: TGTGCCAGCAGTTTTACACTAAATCGGAGCTATGGCTACACCTTC. This gives the protein CASSFTLNRSYGYTF.